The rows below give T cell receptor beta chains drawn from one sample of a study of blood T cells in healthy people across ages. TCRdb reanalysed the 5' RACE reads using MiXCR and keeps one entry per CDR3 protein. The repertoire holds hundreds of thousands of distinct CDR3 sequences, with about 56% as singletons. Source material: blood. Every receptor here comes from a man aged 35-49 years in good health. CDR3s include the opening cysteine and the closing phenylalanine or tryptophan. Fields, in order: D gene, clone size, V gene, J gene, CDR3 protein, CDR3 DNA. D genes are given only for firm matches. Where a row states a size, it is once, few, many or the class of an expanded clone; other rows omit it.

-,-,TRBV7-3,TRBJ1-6,CASSLNYGDSPLHF,TGTGCCAGCAGCTTAAATTACGGCGATTCACCCCTCCACTTT
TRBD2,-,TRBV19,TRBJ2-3,CASSTYGAGSTDTQYF,TGTGCCAGTAGTACATACGGAGCGGGGAGCACAGATACGCAGTATTTT
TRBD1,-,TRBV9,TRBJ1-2,CASSVGGTGADGYTF,TGTGCCAGCAGCGTAGGCGGGACAGGGGCGGATGGCTACACCTTC
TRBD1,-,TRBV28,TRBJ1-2,CASSTTRQGPNYGYTF,TGTGCCAGCAGTACAACGAGACAGGGACCTAACTATGGCTACACCTTC
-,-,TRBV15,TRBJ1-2,CATSRDLEVSYGYTF,TGTGCCACCAGCAGAGATTTGGAGGTTTCCTATGGCTACACCTTC
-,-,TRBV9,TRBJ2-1,CASSVETYNEQFF,TGTGCCAGCAGCGTAGAAACCTACAATGAGCAGTTCTTC
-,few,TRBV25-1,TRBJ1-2,CASSRVLNYGYTF,TGTGCCAGCAGCAGGGTACTTAACTATGGCTACACCTTC
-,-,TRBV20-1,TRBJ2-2,CSAQTGRGTGELFF,TGCAGTGCCCAGACAGGGAGGGGAACCGGGGAGCTGTTTTTT
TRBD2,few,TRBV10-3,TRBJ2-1,CAISGSAGALYNEQFF,TGTGCCATCAGTGGATCAGCGGGAGCCCTCTACAATGAGCAGTTCTTC
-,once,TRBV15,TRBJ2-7,CATSRDYHNEQYF,TGTGCCACCAGCAGGGACTACCACAATGAGCAGTACTTC
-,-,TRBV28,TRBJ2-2,CASKVELPAGELFF,TGTGCCAGCAAGGTGGAACTACCCGCCGGGGAGCTGTTTTTT
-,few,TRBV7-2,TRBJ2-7,CASSPQSSIPYEQYF,TGTGCCAGCAGCCCCCAGAGTTCGATTCCCTACGAGCAGTACTTC
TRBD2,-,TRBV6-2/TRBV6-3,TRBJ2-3,CASSYGGRSDTQYF,TGTGCCAGCAGTTACGGCGGGAGGTCAGATACGCAGTATTTT
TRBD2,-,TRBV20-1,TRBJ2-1,CSARERLAVHNEQFF,TGCAGTGCTAGAGAAAGACTAGCGGTCCACAATGAGCAGTTCTTC
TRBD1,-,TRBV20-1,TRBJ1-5,CSAQGQGNQPQHF,TGCAGTGCCCAGGGACAGGGGAATCAGCCCCAGCATTTT
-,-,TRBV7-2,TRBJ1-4,CASSLTGQGHEKLFF,TGTGCCAGCAGCTTAACGGGGCAGGGGCATGAAAAACTGTTTTTT
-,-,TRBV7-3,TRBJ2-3,CASSPMGGDTQYF,TGTGCCAGCAGCCCAATGGGGGGAGATACGCAGTATTTT
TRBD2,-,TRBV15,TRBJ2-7,CATSTGLAGSYEQYF,TGTGCTACCAGCACGGGACTAGCGGGTTCCTACGAGCAGTACTTC
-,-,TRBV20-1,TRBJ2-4,CSAPIHRGGQNIQYF,TGCAGTGCTCCTATTCACAGGGGGGGCCAAAACATTCAGTACTTC
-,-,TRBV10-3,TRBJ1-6,CAISESTQGQNSPLHF,TGTGCCATCAGTGAGTCGACTCAGGGGCAAAATTCACCCCTCCACTTT
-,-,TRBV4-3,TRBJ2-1,CASSQGSGSYNEQFF,TGCGCCAGCAGCCAAGGCTCGGGCTCCTACAATGAGCAGTTCTTC
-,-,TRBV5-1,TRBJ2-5,CASRLPPLETQYF,TGCGCCAGCAGACTTCCCCCCTTGGAGACCCAGTACTTC
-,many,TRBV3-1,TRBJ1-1,CASSQETGTENTEAFF,TGTGCCAGCAGCCAAGAAACCGGGACTGAAAACACTGAAGCTTTCTTT
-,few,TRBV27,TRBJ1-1,CASSLSADTEAFF,TGTGCCAGCAGTTTATCGGCAGATACTGAAGCTTTCTTT
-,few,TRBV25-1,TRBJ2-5,CASSWGNQETQYF,TGTGCCAGTTCATGGGGGAACCAAGAGACCCAGTACTTC
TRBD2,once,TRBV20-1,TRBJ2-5,CSARRPPFVLGGETQYF,TGCAGTGCTAGACGACCCCCATTTGTGCTGGGAGGGGAGACCCAGTACTTC
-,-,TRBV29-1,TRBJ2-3,CSVGFLQSDLTDTQYF,TGCAGCGTTGGGTTCCTTCAGAGTGATTTAACAGATACGCAGTATTTT
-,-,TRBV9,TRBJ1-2,CASSQRLTVNYGYTF,TGTGCCAGCAGCCAACGTTTGACGGTGAACTATGGCTACACCTTC
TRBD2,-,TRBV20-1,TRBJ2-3,CSASEGTGGRTDTQYF,TGCAGTGCTAGCGAGGGGACGGGAGGACGCACAGATACGCAGTATTTT
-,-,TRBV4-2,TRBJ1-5,CASSQEGAYSNQPQHF,TGTGCCAGCAGCCAAGAAGGCGCGTATAGCAATCAGCCCCAGCATTTT
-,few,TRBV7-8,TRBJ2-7,CASSLEVPPSYEQYF,TGTGCCAGCAGCTTAGAGGTCCCCCCATCCTACGAGCAGTACTTC
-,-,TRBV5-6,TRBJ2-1,CASSFFGGPSYNEQFF,TGTGCCAGCAGTTTTTTCGGGGGGCCTTCCTACAATGAGCAGTTCTTC
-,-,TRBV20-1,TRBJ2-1,CSAAPSNPSSYNEQFF,TGCAGTGCTGCCCCTAGCAATCCTAGCTCCTACAATGAGCAGTTCTTC
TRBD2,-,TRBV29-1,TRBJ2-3,CSVDQAGGRADTQYF,TGCAGCGTTGATCAAGCGGGGGGGCGGGCAGATACGCAGTATTTT
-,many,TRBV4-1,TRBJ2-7,CASSQVLARRYYEQYF,TGCGCCAGCAGCCAAGTTTTGGCTAGAAGATACTACGAGCAGTACTTC
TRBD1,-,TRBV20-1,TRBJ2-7,CSASPRQGWSYEQYF,TGCAGTGCTAGTCCCAGACAGGGATGGTCCTACGAGCAGTACTTC